This T cell receptor (beta chain) comes out of a study of blood T cells in healthy people across ages. This clonotype was seen many times. Its antigen is still unknown. PCR was performed a second time for roughly 6 to 12 cycles using a sample-barcoded 5' primer and a J-beta primer mix. TCRdb redid the calling of the 5' RACE reads with MiXCR, one entry per CDR3 protein. The repertoire consists of roughly 1.9 million distinct CDR3 sequences, with 35% to 50% occurring once and the leading ten covering about 21%. J gave up 4 bases and V 8 bases, and 8 bases lay outside the gene matches. The CDR3 length is 14 residues. Study-level results: Researchers report that TCR beta diversity correlated strongly with naive T cell percentage. Diversity was higher, and naive CD4+ cells more numerous, in long-lived donors than in aged donors. The fall in TCR beta diversity per million T cells was roughly linear with age.

Each sample yielded at least 6 million isolated PBMCs. This TCR derives from a human donor in good health. Specimen: blood. The chain is built from TRBV12-3 or TRBV12-4 and TRBJ2-7, with TRBD1 matching over 10 bases. This CDR3 is CASGRTGGQYEQYF. In DNA form, the CDR3 reads TGTGCCAGCGGGAGGACAGGGGGTCAATACGAGCAGTACTTC.